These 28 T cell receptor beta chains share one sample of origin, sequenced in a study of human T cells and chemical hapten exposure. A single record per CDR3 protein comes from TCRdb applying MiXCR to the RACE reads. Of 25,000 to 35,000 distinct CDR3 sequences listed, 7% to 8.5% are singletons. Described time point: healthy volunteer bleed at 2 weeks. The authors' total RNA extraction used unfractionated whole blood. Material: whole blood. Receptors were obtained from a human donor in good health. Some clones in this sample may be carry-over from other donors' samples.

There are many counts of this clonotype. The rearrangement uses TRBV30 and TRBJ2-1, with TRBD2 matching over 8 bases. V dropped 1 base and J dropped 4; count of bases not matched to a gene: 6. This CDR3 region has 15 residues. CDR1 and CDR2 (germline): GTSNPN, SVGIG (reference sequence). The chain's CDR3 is CAWSDPRGGYNEQFF. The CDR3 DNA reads TGTGCCTGGAGTGATCCCCGCGGGGGGTACAATGAGCAGTTCTTC.

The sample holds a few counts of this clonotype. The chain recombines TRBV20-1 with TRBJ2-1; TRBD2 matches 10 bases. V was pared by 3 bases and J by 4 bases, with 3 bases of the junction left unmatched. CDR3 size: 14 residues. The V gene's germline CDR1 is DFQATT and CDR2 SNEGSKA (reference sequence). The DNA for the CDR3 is TGCAGTGCTAGCGGACTAGCGGAGTACAATGAGCAGTTCTTC. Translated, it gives CSASGLAEYNEQFF.

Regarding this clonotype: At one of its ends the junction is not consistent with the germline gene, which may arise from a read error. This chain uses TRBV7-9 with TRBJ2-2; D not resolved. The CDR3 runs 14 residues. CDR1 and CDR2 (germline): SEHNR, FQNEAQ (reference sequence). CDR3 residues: CASSAELNPGELFF. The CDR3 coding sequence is TGTGCCAGCAGCGCCGAGTTGAACCCCGGGGAGCTGTTTTTT. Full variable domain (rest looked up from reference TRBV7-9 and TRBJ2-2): DTGVSQNPRHKITKRGQNVTFRCDPISEHNRLYWYRQTLGQGPEFLTYFQNEAQLEKSRLLSDRFSAERPKGSFSTLEIQRTEQGDSAMYLCASSAELNPGELFFGEGSRLTVL.

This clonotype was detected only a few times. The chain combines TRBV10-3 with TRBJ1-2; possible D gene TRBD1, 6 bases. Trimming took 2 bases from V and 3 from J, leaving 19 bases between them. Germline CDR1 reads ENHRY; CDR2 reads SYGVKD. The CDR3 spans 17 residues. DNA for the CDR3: TGTGCCATCAGTGAGCGCCAGGGGCCGAATCTCGACTATGGCTACACCTTC. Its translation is CAISERQGPNLDYGYTF.

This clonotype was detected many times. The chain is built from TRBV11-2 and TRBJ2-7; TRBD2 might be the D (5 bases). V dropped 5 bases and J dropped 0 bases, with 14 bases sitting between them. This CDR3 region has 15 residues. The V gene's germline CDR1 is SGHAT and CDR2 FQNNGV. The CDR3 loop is CASSELDRSSYEQYF. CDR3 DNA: TGTGCCAGCAGCGAACTAGATCGGAGCTCCTACGAGCAGTACTTC.

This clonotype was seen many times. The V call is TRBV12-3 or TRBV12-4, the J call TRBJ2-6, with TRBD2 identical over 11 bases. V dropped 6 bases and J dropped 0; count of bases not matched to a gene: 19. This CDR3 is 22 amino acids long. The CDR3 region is CASSKTLGLADKKNSGANVLTF. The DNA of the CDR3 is TGTGCCAGCAGCAAGACCCTGGGACTAGCGGACAAGAAGAACTCTGGGGCCAACGTCCTGACTTTC.

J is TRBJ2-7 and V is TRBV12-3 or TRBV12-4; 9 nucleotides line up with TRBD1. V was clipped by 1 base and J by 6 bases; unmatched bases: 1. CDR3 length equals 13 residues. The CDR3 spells CASSLGQGGEQYF. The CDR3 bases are TGTGCCAGCAGTTTAGGACAGGGGGGCGAGCAGTACTTC.

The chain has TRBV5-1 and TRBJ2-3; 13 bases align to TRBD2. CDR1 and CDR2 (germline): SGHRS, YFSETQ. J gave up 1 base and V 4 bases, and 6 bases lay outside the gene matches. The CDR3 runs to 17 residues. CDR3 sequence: CASSLPTSGGRTDTQYF. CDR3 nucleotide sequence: TGCGCCAGCAGCCTACCGACTAGCGGGGGGCGCACAGATACGCAGTATTTT.

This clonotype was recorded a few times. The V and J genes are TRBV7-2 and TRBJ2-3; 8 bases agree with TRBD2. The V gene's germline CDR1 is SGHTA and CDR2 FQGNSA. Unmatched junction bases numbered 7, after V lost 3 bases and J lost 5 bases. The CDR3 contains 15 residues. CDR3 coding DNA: TGTGCCAGCAGCTTCGGCGGGGGGCCCGGAGATACGCAGTATTTT. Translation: CASSFGGGPGDTQYF.

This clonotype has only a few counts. DNA for the CDR3: TGTGCCAGCAGCGAGACTTACAGCAATTCACCCCTCCACTTT. It yields the protein CASSETYSNSPLHF. The V and J genes are TRBV9 and TRBJ1-6; no definite D call. V lost 3 bases to trimming and J lost 7 bases, with 11 bases between them. Looked up from germline, CDR1 is SGDLS and CDR2 is YYNGEE. The CDR3 contains 14 residues.

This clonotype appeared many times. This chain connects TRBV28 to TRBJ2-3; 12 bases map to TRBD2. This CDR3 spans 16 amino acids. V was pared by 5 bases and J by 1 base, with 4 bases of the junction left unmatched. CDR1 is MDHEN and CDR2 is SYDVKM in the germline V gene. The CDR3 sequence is CASSPRLAGGTDTQYF. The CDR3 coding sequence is TGTGCCAGCAGTCCAAGACTAGCGGGAGGCACAGATACGCAGTATTTT.

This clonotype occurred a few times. CDR3 in amino acids: CASSQFGGAGANVLTF. In nucleotides, the CDR3 is TGCGCCAGCAGTCAATTCGGGGGTGCTGGGGCCAACGTCCTGACTTTC. The rearrangement joins TRBV23-1 to TRBJ2-6; maybe TRBD2 (6 bases). TRBV23-1 is an ORF, and what it does is uncertain. There are 16 residues in the CDR3. V was cut by 1 base and J by 2 bases, with 9 bases left in between.

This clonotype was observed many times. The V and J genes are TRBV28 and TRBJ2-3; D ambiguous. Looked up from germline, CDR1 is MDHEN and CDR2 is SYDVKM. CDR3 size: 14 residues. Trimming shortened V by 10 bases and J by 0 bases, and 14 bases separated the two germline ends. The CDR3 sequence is CATQFQRSTDTQYF. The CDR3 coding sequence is TGTGCCACCCAGTTTCAAAGGAGCACAGATACGCAGTATTTT.

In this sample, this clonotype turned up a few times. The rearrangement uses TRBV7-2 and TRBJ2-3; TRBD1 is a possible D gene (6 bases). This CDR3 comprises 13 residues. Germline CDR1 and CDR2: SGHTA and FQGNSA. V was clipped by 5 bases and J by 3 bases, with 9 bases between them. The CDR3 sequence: CASSPGQTDTQYF. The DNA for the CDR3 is TGTGCCAGCAGCCCAGGACAGACAGATACGCAGTATTTT.

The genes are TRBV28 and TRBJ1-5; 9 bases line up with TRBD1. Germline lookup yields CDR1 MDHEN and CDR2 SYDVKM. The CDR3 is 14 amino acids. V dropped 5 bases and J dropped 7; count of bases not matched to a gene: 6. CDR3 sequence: CASSLGTGHQPQHF. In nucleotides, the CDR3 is TGTGCCAGCAGTCTAGGGACAGGGCACCAGCCCCAGCATTTT.

The CDR3 DNA follows: TGCGCCAGCAGCTTGTCCGGGGGCCGAGAAGAGACCCAGTACTTC. Translating gives CASSLSGGREETQYF. The gene calls are TRBV5-1 and TRBJ2-5, with D perhaps assigned TRBD1 or TRBD2 (6 bases each). Trimming removed 1 base from V and 3 bases from J, with 13 bases in between. CDR3 length equals 15 residues. The V gene's germline CDR1 is SGHRS and CDR2 YFSETQ.

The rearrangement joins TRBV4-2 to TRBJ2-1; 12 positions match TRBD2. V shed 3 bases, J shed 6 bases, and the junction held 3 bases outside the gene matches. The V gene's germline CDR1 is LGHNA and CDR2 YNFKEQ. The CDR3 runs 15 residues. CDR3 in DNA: TGTGCCAGCAGCCAGAGGACTAGCGGGGTCAATGAGCAGTTCTTC. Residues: CASSQRTSGVNEQFF.

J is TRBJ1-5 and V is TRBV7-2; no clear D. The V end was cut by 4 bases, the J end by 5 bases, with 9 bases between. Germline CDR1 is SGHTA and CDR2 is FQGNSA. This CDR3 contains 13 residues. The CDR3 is CASSYHGDQPQHF. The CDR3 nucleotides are TGTGCCAGCAGCTACCATGGGGATCAGCCCCAGCATTTT.

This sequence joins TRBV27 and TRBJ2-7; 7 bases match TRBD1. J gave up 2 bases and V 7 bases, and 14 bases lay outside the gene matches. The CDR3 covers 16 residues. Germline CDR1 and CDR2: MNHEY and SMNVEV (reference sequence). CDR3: CASNKQGKKGPYEQYF. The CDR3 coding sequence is TGTGCCAGCAATAAACAGGGGAAAAAGGGACCCTACGAGCAGTACTTC.

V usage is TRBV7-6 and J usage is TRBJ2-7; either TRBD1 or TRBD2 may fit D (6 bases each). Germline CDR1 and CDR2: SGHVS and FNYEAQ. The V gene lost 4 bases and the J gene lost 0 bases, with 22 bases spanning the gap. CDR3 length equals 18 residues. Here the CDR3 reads CASSSPEGGGISSYEQYF. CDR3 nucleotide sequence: TGTGCCAGCAGCTCGCCCGAGGGGGGCGGAATAAGCTCCTACGAGCAGTACTTC. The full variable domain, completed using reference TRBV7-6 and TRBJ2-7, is GAGVSQSPRYKVTKRGQDVALRCDPISGHVSLYWYRQALGQGPEFLTYFNYEAQQDKSGLPNDRFSAERPEGSISTLTIQRTEQRDSAMYRCASSSPEGGGISSYEQYFGPGTRLTVT.

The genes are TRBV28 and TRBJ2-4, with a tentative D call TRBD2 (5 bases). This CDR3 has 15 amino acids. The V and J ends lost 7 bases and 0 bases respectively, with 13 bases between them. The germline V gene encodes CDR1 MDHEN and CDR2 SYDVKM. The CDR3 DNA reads TGTGCCAGCACTCCGGGGAGTCTAGCCAAAAACATTCAGTACTTC. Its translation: CASTPGSLAKNIQYF.

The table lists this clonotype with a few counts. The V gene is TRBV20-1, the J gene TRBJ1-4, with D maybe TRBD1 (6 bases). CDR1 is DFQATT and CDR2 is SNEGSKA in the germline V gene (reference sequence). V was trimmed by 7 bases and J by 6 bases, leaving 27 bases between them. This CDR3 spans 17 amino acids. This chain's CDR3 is CSVPRSREQGYDEKLFF. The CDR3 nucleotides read TGCAGTGTCCCAAGGTCAAGGGAACAGGGTTATGATGAAAAACTGTTTTTT.

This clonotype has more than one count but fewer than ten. For the CDR3, the DNA is TGTGCCAGCAAAGTAGAAGTAGGACCGACCTACGAGCAGTACTTC. This codes for CASKVEVGPTYEQYF. The chain joins TRBV27 to TRBJ2-7; no firm D call. Trimming removed 7 bases at V and 2 bases at J, with 18 bases between. The CDR3 contains 15 residues. Germline V gene sequence: CDR1 MNHEY, CDR2 SMNVEV (reference sequence).

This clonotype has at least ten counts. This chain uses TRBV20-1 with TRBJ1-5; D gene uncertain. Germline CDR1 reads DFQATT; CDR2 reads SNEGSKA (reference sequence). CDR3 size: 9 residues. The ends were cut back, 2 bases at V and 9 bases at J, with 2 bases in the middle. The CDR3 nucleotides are TGCAGTGCTAGAACGCCCCAGCATTTT. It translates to CSARTPQHF.

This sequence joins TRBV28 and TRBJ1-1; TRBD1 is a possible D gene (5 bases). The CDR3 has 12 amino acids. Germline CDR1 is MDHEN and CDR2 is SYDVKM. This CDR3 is CASWGGLTEAFF. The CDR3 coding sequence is TGTGCATCCTGGGGGGGGTTGACTGAAGCTTTCTTT.

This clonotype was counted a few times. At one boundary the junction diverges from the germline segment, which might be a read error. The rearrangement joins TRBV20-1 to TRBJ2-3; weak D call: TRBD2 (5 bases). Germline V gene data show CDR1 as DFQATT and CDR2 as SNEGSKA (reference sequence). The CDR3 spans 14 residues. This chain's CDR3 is CSARDEGGTDTQYF. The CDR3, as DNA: TGCAGTGCTAGAGATGAAGGAGGCACAGATACGCAATATTTT.

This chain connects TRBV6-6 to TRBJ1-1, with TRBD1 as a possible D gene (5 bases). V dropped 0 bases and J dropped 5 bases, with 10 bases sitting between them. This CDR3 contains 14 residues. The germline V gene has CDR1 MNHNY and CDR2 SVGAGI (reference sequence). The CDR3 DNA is TGTGCCAGCAGTTACTCGGGGGTTTCAACTGAAGCTTTCTTT. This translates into CASSYSGVSTEAFF.

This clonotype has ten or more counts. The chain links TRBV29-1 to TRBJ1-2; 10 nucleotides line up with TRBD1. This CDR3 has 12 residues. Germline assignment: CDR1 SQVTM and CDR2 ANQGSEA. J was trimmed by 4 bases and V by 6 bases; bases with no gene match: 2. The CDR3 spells CSVRTGGYGYTF. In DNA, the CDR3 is TGCAGCGTAAGGACAGGGGGCTATGGCTACACCTTC. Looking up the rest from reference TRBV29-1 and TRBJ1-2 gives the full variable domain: SAVISQKPSRDICQRGTSLTIQCQVDSQVTMMFWYRQQPGQSLTLIATANQGSEATYESGFVIDKFPISRPNLTFSTLTVSNMSPEDSSIYLCSVRTGGYGYTFGSGTRLTVV.